This T cell receptor (beta chain) came from a study of shared clonotypes between healthy human individuals. This clone was seen only once. Cells designated naive CD8 were CD45RO-negative and were positively selected for CCR7, with terminally differentiated effector memory CD45RA+ cells excluded. Clones were sequenced by immunoSEQ multiplex PCR, and TCRdb holds only the in-frame ones, with some missing. The repertoire consists of about 2.2 million clones, with about 92% occurring once and the leading ten covering more than 1.5%. Germline V CDR1 and CDR2: SGHTA, FQGNSA. V was clipped by 4 bases and J by 4 bases; unmatched bases: 4. The CDR3 has 15 residues.

Sequenced material: naive CD8+ T cells from PBMCs. The chain joins TRBV7-2 to TRBJ2-3, with 11 nucleotides matching TRBD2. This TCR came from a man aged 18 to 30 in good health. Some clones in this sample may be carry-over from other donors' samples. The CDR3 DNA follows: TGTGCCAGCAGCTCCGTACTAGCGGGAGCAGATACGCAGTATTTT. Translating it yields CASSSVLAGADTQYF.